Each of the 30 T cell receptor beta chains below was sequenced from the same sample in a study of blood T cells in healthy people across ages. Primed by a sample-barcoded 5' primer and a J-beta primer mix, a second PCR proceeded for about 7 to 11 cycles. TCRdb analysed the 5' RACE reads with MiXCR anew, one entry per CDR3 protein. Of about 750,000 distinct CDR3 sequences detected, about 55% appear once; the ten largest clones hold approximately 40%. Sequencing used blood. The source is an elderly man in good health.

This clonotype was seen only a few times. This chain joins TRBV7-2 and TRBJ2-5, with 7 positions matching TRBD2. CDR1 SGHTA and CDR2 FQGNSA come from the germline V gene. The junction had 7 bases not matched to a gene; V was cut back by 1 base and J by 5 bases. The CDR3 extends over 15 amino acids. The CDR3 DNA reads TGTGCCAGCAGCTTAGGTGGGAGGGCTTGGGAGACCCAGTACTTC. Translated, it gives CASSLGGRAWETQYF.

V and J are TRBV20-1 and TRBJ2-7, with 10 bases identical to TRBD2. V was pared by 4 bases and J by 4 bases, with 4 bases of the junction left unmatched. The germline CDR1 and CDR2 sequences are DFQATT and SNEGSKA (reference sequence). The CDR3 consists of 13 residues. CDR3 region: CSATSGSGYEQYF. CDR3 coding DNA: TGCAGTGCTACTAGCGGGAGTGGGTACGAGCAGTACTTC.

This clonotype was picked up a small number of times. The chain combines TRBV15 with TRBJ2-1; D possibly corresponds to TRBD2 (6 bases). Germline V gives CDR1 LNHNV, CDR2 YYDKDF (reference sequence). The CDR3 extends over 16 amino acids. Trimming took 0 bases from V and 3 from J, leaving 12 bases between them. DNA of the CDR3: TGTGCCACCAGCAGAGAGTTGGCTAGCGACTACAATGAGCAGTTCTTC. It yields the protein CATSRELASDYNEQFF.

This clonotype was seen a single time. The genes are TRBV6-5 and TRBJ1-6; 11 bases are a match to TRBD1. Germline CDR1 and CDR2: MNHEY and SVGAGI. The CDR3 has 14 amino acids. The J segment lost 10 bases and the V segment lost 6 bases, leaving 5 bases of the junction unmatched. The CDR3 DNA sequence: TGTGCCAGCAGCTGGGACAGGGGGGACTCACCCCTCCACTTT. The encoded protein is CASSWDRGDSPLHF.

V is TRBV5-1 and J is TRBJ2-3, with 12 bases lining up with TRBD2. The ends lost 4 bases at V and 14 bases at J; junction bases unmatched: 23. CDR1 and CDR2 (germline): SGHRS, YFSETQ. This CDR3 is 18 amino acids long. This chain's CDR3 is CASSAPTSGSGEHRYAYF. CDR3 nucleotide sequence: TGCGCCAGCAGCGCCCCGACTAGCGGGAGTGGGGAGCACAGATACGCGTATTTT. Complete variable domain (other parts from reference TRBV5-1 and TRBJ2-3): KAGVTQTPRYLIKTRGQQVTLSCSPISGHRSVSWYQQTPGQGLQFLFEYFSETQRNKGNFPGRFSGRQFSNSRSEMNVSTLELGDSALYLCASSAPTSGSGEHRYAYFGPGTRLTVL.

The rearrangement links TRBV12-3 or TRBV12-4 to TRBJ2-7, with D unresolved. Between the trimmed V and J ends, which lost 0 bases and 7 bases, there was a span of 19 bases. The CDR3 has 16 residues. The CDR3 region has the DNA TGTGCCAGCAGTTTAGCACGTCGGCTCTCCTACAATGAGCAGTACTTC. Residues: CASSLARRLSYNEQYF.

A single count supports this clonotype. V gene TRBV10-3 combines with J gene TRBJ2-4; 12 nucleotides line up with TRBD2. The DNA end lines up better with TRBJ2-7; the J call may be wrong. CDR3 length equals 15 residues. Germline lookup yields CDR1 ENHRY and CDR2 SYGVKD. CDR3 sequence: CAISGLAGVSYEQYF. The DNA for the CDR3 is TGTGCCATCAGTGGACTAGCGGGAGTATCCTACGAGCAGTACTTC.

This clonotype came up a few times. V is TRBV24-1 and J is TRBJ2-1, with D tentatively TRBD1 (6 bases). The V and J ends lost 4 bases and 15 bases respectively, with 18 bases between them. The CDR3 contains 13 residues. The germline V gene encodes CDR1 KGHDR and CDR2 SFDVKD. The CDR3 loop reads CATSEPVTGHWFF. In DNA, the CDR3 is TGTGCCACCAGTGAACCCGTTACAGGGCATTGGTTCTTC.

This clonotype was picked up one time. The chain combines TRBV27 with TRBJ2-4, with D unclear. The J call may be wrong; the DNA end is better matched by TRBJ2-7. CDR1 and CDR2 from the germline V gene are MNHEY and SMNVEV (reference sequence). The CDR3 is made up of 14 amino acids. DNA of the CDR3: TGTGCCAGCAGCCCAACGGGCAGGTCACACGAGCAGTACTTC. This translates into CASSPTGRSHEQYF.

This clonotype was detected a few times. V and J are TRBV25-1 and TRBJ2-5, with 13 bases fitting TRBD2. Germline V gives CDR1 MGHDK, CDR2 SYGVNS. The CDR3 covers 15 residues. The V segment lost 6 bases and the J segment 5 bases; nucleotides outside the gene matches: 6. The CDR3 bases are TGTGCCAGCAGCCGGGGGACTAGCGGGATTGAGACCCAGTACTTC. It specifies CASSRGTSGIETQYF.

The rearrangement uses TRBV5-1 and TRBJ1-1; D perhaps matches TRBD1 (5 bases). The germline gives CDR1 SGHRS, CDR2 YFSETQ. The CDR3 is 14 residues long. Trimming cost V 4 bases and J 0 bases, with 10 bases left between them. CDR3 amino acids: CASSVVGLNTEAFF. The CDR3, as DNA: TGCGCCAGCAGCGTGGTGGGGCTGAACACTGAAGCTTTCTTT. Together with reference TRBV5-1 and TRBJ1-1, the CDR3 gives the full variable domain: KAGVTQTPRYLIKTRGQQVTLSCSPISGHRSVSWYQQTPGQGLQFLFEYFSETQRNKGNFPGRFSGRQFSNSRSEMNVSTLELGDSALYLCASSVVGLNTEAFFGQGTRLTVV.

This clonotype was detected a few times. This sequence joins TRBV9 and TRBJ2-7; the D gene is possibly TRBD2 (5 bases). The CDR3 runs 15 residues. V was trimmed by 0 bases and J by 6 bases, leaving 16 bases between them. The germline gives CDR1 SGDLS, CDR2 YYNGEE. Written as DNA, the CDR3 is TGTGCCAGCAGCGTAGGGGTCGTAGGACTGAGCGAGCAGTACTTC. This gives the protein CASSVGVVGLSEQYF. Full variable domain (remainder filled in from reference TRBV9 and TRBJ2-7): DSGVTQTPKHLITATGQRVTLRCSPRSGDLSVYWYQQSLDQGLQFLIQYYNGEERAKGNILERFSAQQFPDLHSELNLSSLELGDSALYFCASSVGVVGLSEQYFGPGTRLTVT.

This chain joins TRBV6-1 and TRBJ1-5; D unclear. V shed 2 bases and J shed 9 bases, with 11 bases lying between them. The CDR3 totals 13 residues. Per the germline V gene, CDR1 is MNHNS and CDR2 is SASEGT. This chain's CDR3 is CASSEIGGGPQHF. CDR3 nucleotides: TGTGCCAGCAGTGAAATAGGAGGTGGGCCCCAGCATTTT.

The J gene is TRBJ2-1, the V gene TRBV5-1; 12 nucleotides align to TRBD2. There are 14 residues in the CDR3. The germline CDR1 and CDR2 sequences are SGHRS and YFSETQ. The J segment lost 6 bases and the V segment lost 8 bases, leaving 6 bases of the junction unmatched. CDR3 amino acids: CASSSGRARNEQFF. Here the CDR3 DNA reads TGCGCCAGTTCTAGCGGGAGGGCCCGCAATGAGCAGTTCTTC.

V and J are TRBV28 and TRBJ1-1, with 8 bases fitting TRBD1. The CDR3 length is 16 residues. The V segment lost 6 bases and the J segment 2 bases; nucleotides outside the gene matches: 11. From germline, CDR1 is MDHEN and CDR2 SYDVKM. The chain's CDR3 is CASRSPYGQGNTEAFF. The CDR3 nucleotides read TGTGCCAGCAGATCCCCTTACGGACAGGGAAACACTGAAGCTTTCTTT.

This sequence joins TRBV27 and TRBJ2-7; no firm D call. This CDR3 spans 17 amino acids. Per the germline V gene, CDR1 is MNHEY and CDR2 is SMNVEV (reference sequence). V shed 6 bases and J shed 5 bases, with 26 bases lying between them. CDR3 sequence reads: CASRSLESKPSSNEQYF. CDR3 nucleotide sequence: TGTGCCAGCAGATCCTTAGAGTCCAAGCCCTCTTCTAACGAGCAGTACTTC.

The chain recombines TRBV7-2 with TRBJ2-7, with 10 bases fitting TRBD2. V shed 5 bases and J 4 bases; nucleotides not matched to a gene: 8. Germline-derived CDR1 and CDR2 are SGHTA and FQGNSA. This CDR3 has 15 amino acids. The CDR3 bases are TGTGCCAGCAGCCAAATAGCGGGAGGTCTATACGAGCAGTACTTC. The encoded protein is CASSQIAGGLYEQYF.

Turning to this clonotype: At one end the junction does not follow the germline gene, possibly because of a read error. The gene calls are TRBV29-1 and TRBJ1-2; 8 bases map to TRBD1. Germline assignment: CDR1 SQVTM and CDR2 ANQGSEA. The CDR3 loop spans 11 amino acids. CDR3 residues: CSVPDRGGFTF. Here the CDR3 DNA reads TGCAGCGTTCCCGACAGGGGCGGCTTCACCTTC.

This clonotype was counted only a few times. The chain is built from TRBV14 and TRBJ2-3, with D possibly being TRBD1 or TRBD2 (5 bases each). Between the trimmed V and J ends, which lost 4 bases and 14 bases, there was a span of 25 bases. Germline V gene sequence: CDR1 SGHDN, CDR2 FVKESK. The CDR3 has 15 amino acids. The CDR3 loop reads CASSPRRGWGRYAYF. Here the CDR3 DNA reads TGTGCCAGCAGCCCAAGAAGAGGGTGGGGCAGATACGCGTATTTT.

This clonotype has more than one count but fewer than ten. CDR3 DNA: TGTGCCAGCAGGGAGAAGAACGAGCAGTACTTC. Protein: CASREKNEQYF. The genes are TRBV6-5 and TRBJ2-4; D is unclear. The end of the DNA fits TRBJ2-7 better, so the J call may be wrong. This CDR3 region has 11 residues. Per germline, CDR1 MNHEY and CDR2 SVGAGI.

The rearrangement joins TRBV29-1 to TRBJ2-2, with TRBD1 identical over 7 bases. CDR1 is SQVTM and CDR2 is ANQGSEA in the germline V gene. The CDR3 is made up of 13 amino acids. V shed 5 bases and J 3 bases; nucleotides not matched to a gene: 3. The CDR3 is CSVKQGYTGELFF. For the CDR3, the DNA is TGCAGCGTTAAACAGGGGTACACCGGGGAGCTGTTTTTT.

In its sample, this clonotype was seen a few times. The chain combines TRBV7-3 with TRBJ2-7, with TRBD2 matching 8 bases. Germline assignment: CDR1 SGHTA and CDR2 FQGTGA. The CDR3 has 15 amino acids. Trimming at V came to 4 bases and at J to 1 base, leaving 6 bases not matched to a gene. The DNA of the CDR3 is TGTGCCAGCAGCTCCGGTAGCGGGGCTTCCTACGAGCAGTACTTC. Its protein is CASSSGSGASYEQYF.

This clonotype was counted only a few times. This chain joins TRBV27 and TRBJ2-7, with unresolved D. The CDR3 runs 14 residues. Germline CDR1 MNHEY, CDR2 SMNVEV (reference sequence). V was cut by 6 bases and J by 7 bases, with 19 bases left in between. Written as DNA, the CDR3 is TGTGCCAGCAGCCCCCGGACCCCGGGCCGGGAGCAGTACTTC. As protein: CASSPRTPGREQYF.

This clonotype showed up just a few times. This sequence joins TRBV6-2 or TRBV6-3 and TRBJ1-5, with 8 bases identical to TRBD1. This CDR3 has 16 amino acids. In germline, CDR1 is MNHEY, CDR2 SVGEGT. Losses at the gene ends were 5 bases for V and 6 bases for J; bases not matched to a gene: 12. The CDR3 DNA sequence: TGTGCCAGCAGTGACGCGACAGGGGTCAGTTCTCAGCCCCAGCATTTT. Its translation: CASSDATGVSSQPQHF.

To note about this clonotype: A read error may be the cause here, since a much bigger clone is one base away. The chain links TRBV7-2 to TRBJ2-3, with 13 bases lining up with TRBD2. J lost 14 bases, V lost 5 bases, and 16 bases had no gene match. This CDR3 has 16 amino acids. The germline gives CDR1 SGHTA, CDR2 FQGNSA. The chain's CDR3 is CASSLGTSGTRGYAYF. As DNA, the CDR3 is TGTGCCAGCAGCCTTGGGACTAGCGGGACAAGAGGGTACGCGTATTTT.

This chain connects TRBV20-1 to TRBJ1-1, with TRBD1 as a possible D gene (5 bases). Trimming stripped 5 bases from V and 0 bases from J, with 19 bases between. In germline, CDR1 is DFQATT, CDR2 SNEGSKA (reference sequence). CDR3 length: 16 residues. CDR3 sequence: CSALDQGRFLNTEAFF. DNA for the CDR3: TGCAGTGCTCTAGACCAGGGCCGCTTCTTGAACACTGAAGCTTTCTTT.

J is TRBJ2-7 and V is TRBV11-1; 7 bases agree with TRBD1. J lost 3 bases, V lost 5 bases, and 13 bases had no gene match. This CDR3 is 16 amino acids long. Germline V gives CDR1 SGHAT, CDR2 FQDESV (reference sequence). CDR3: CASSQRGPGSIYEQYF. The CDR3 DNA sequence: TGTGCCAGCAGCCAGAGGGGGCCAGGTTCCATCTACGAGCAGTACTTC.

The chain uses TRBV20-1 and TRBJ2-7; TRBD1 matches at 7 bases. This CDR3 is built from 12 residues. CDR1 and CDR2 (germline): DFQATT, SNEGSKA (reference sequence). The V segment lost 6 bases and the J segment 5 bases; nucleotides outside the gene matches: 7. CDR3 in DNA: TGCAGTGCCCCGGACAGGACCAACGAGCAGTACTTC. Its translation: CSAPDRTNEQYF.

The chain combines TRBV9 with TRBJ1-5; no definite D call. Germline V gives CDR1 SGDLS, CDR2 YYNGEE. The germline V and J ends were trimmed by 0 bases and 9 bases, with 16 bases remaining between them. This CDR3 comprises 15 residues. This CDR3 is CASSVAPTENGPQHF. The CDR3 DNA follows: TGTGCCAGCAGCGTAGCCCCGACGGAGAATGGGCCCCAGCATTTT.

V is TRBV5-1 and J is TRBJ2-5; tentative D call: TRBD1 (5 bases). V lost 8 bases, J lost 6 bases, and 29 bases lay in between. The CDR3 covers 17 residues. Germline CDR1 reads SGHRS; CDR2 reads YFSETQ. CDR3 coding DNA: TGCGCCAGGTCGCCGCCTGGGGCTGAACCTTTCATTAAGACCCAGTACTTC. As protein: CARSPPGAEPFIKTQYF.